This T cell receptor (beta chain) appears in the sequencing data of a study of metastatic and nonmetastatic thyroid tumors. Study at large: Patients with malignant and benign thyroid disease provided blood and tumor or nodule tissue, whose repertoires were compared. The study, taken as a whole, reports: Benign nodules were reported to have significantly lower TCR beta diversity than malignant thyroid tumors, in blood and tumor.

A note on this clone: What it binds is unknown. The junction departs from germline at one end; a sequencing error may be responsible.

Every patient underwent thyroid surgery untreated. This CDR3 is 14 amino acids long. In the authors' methods: Differences in CDR3 between clinicopathological groups were drawn on to build a classifier intended to discriminate distant-metastatic papillary thyroid cancer patients. TCRdb re-clonotyped the PCR reads via MiXCR. TCRdb's processing, not the authors', yielded these V and J calls. The top ten clones hold approximately 12% of a sample with about 25,000 clones, 20% to 25% of them seen once. This receptor was obtained from a male donor with papillary thyroid cancer or a benign thyroid nodule (not recorded which). Some clones in this sample may be carry-over from other donors' samples. Input material: blood. The rearrangement uses TRBV12-3 or TRBV12-4 and TRBJ2-6; the D gene is possibly TRBD1 (5 bases). The CDR3 reads CASTGDGGANFLTF. CDR3 DNA sequence: TGTGCCAGCACGGGTGATGGTGGGGCCAACTTCCTGACTTTC.